This entry is about one TCR beta chain. Its antigen is unidentified. The data originate from a study of cytomegalovirus exposure and HLA in healthy donors. Study context: Of some 410 genotyped donors, roughly 80% grouped in the Caucasian-associated ancestry cluster. Findings of the study overall: In a later analysis, at a false discovery rate of 0.05, under 20,000 TCR beta sequences were associated with HLA alleles. In a later analysis, TCR beta V- and J-gene trimming was associated with a missense DCLRE1C variant.

The PCR employed 60 Vbeta primers together with 13 Jbeta primers. Measured with immunoSEQ multiplex PCR; TCRdb has only the in-frame clones, and not every one. The data hold around 190,000 clones, with 70% to 75% observed a single time. The length of the CDR3 is 17 residues. The trim removed 2 bases at V and 2 bases at J, leaving 6 bases unmatched. The germline gives CDR1 LNHDA, CDR2 SQIVND (reference sequence). This TCR was recovered from a man aged 30-40 years in good health and CMV-seropositive. What was sequenced was PBMCs. The chain carries TRBV19 and TRBJ2-3; 11 bases fit TRBD2. This chain's CDR3 is CASSITLAGGLTDTQYF. CDR3 bases: TGTGCCAGTAGTATAACGCTAGCGGGAGGACTCACAGATACGCAGTATTTT.